These T cell receptor beta chains were read from a single sample in a study of identical twins. TCRdb re-called the 5' RACE reads with MiXCR, one entry per CDR3 protein. Found here are approximately 220,000 distinct CDR3 sequences, 9.4% of them singletons; the top ten hold about 5.5%. Sequencing input: memory (CD45RO+) T cells sorted from blood. These receptors all stem from a woman between 18 and 29 years old in good health. Both conserved end residues are part of each CDR3. A D gene is named only where the DNA matches it firmly. Not all rows give a size; the values are once, few, many and, for expanded clones, a class.

clone size	V gene	D gene	J gene	CDR3 DNA	CDR3 protein
.	TRBV6-2/TRBV6-3	TRBD1	TRBJ2-1	TGTGCCAGCAGCTATGACAGGGATGAGCAGTTCTTC	CASSYDRDEQFF
.	TRBV7-9	.	TRBJ2-3	TGTGCCAGCAGCTTAGCGGCGGGTTCCACAGATACGCAGTATTTT	CASSLAAGSTDTQYF
.	TRBV2	.	TRBJ1-2	TGTGCCAGCAGTGAAGCCTACGCAGTCAGTGGTGGCTACACCTTC	CASSEAYAVSGGYTF
.	TRBV20-1	.	TRBJ1-1	TGCAGTGCTAGCGGAGGGGGTGAAGCTTTCTTT	CSASGGGEAFF
.	TRBV7-9	.	TRBJ2-3	TGTGCCAGCAGCTTAGAGGCAGGGCATACGCAGTATTTT	CASSLEAGHTQYF
.	TRBV12-3/TRBV12-4	TRBD1	TRBJ1-6	TGTGCCAGCACCCTGGCCGGGACAGGCCGTTCACCCCTCCACTTT	CASTLAGTGRSPLHF
.	TRBV20-1	TRBD2	TRBJ2-3	TGCAGTGCTAGAGTCGGACTAGCGGGGGGTCAAGATACGCAGTATTTT	CSARVGLAGGQDTQYF
once	TRBV12-5	TRBD2	TRBJ2-5	TGTGCTAGTGCCACATCGACTAGCGGGGTTCAAGAGACCCAGTACTTC	CASATSTSGVQETQYF
many	TRBV9	.	TRBJ1-5	TGTGCCAGCAGCGTAGCGGGGGATAGCAATCAGCCCCAGCATTTT	CASSVAGDSNQPQHF
few	TRBV20-1	.	TRBJ1-5	TGCAGTGCTCCTAAGGGACCCAATCAGCCCCAGCATTTT	CSAPKGPNQPQHF
few	TRBV7-9	.	TRBJ2-5	TGTGCCAGCAGCTTCGGAAGGGGTCTAGTACAAGAGACCCAGTACTTC	CASSFGRGLVQETQYF
.	TRBV20-1	.	TRBJ2-1	TGCAGTGCTAGAGCTGGCCTCCCAGGCCAGGGCTCCTACAATGAGCAGTTCTTC	CSARAGLPGQGSYNEQFF
few	TRBV6-2/TRBV6-3	.	TRBJ2-7	TGTGCCAGCAGTTACTCGAGGGTTGCCTACGAGCAGTACTTC	CASSYSRVAYEQYF
.	TRBV12-3/TRBV12-4	.	TRBJ2-5	TGTGCCAGCACCTTAGGTGAACAGGGAAGACAGAAGACCCAGTACTTC	CASTLGEQGRQKTQYF
.	TRBV6-6	.	TRBJ2-1	TGTGCCAGCAGTTACAGGGTTGAGAATGAGCAGTTCTTC	CASSYRVENEQFF
few	TRBV18	.	TRBJ2-2	TGTGCCAGCTCACCAGGGGGCCAGAACACCGGGGAGCTGTTTTTT	CASSPGGQNTGELFF
.	TRBV2	TRBD1	TRBJ2-7	TGTGCCAGCATTTGGGACAGGGGTAACGAGCAGTACTTC	CASIWDRGNEQYF
many	TRBV20-1	.	TRBJ2-7	TGCAGTGCTAGAGGGGACTACGAGCAGTACTTC	CSARGDYEQYF
.	TRBV20-1	.	TRBJ2-3	TGCAGTGCTAGTGAGGGGCCCGGGGATACGCAGTATTTT	CSASEGPGDTQYF
.	TRBV20-1	.	TRBJ2-7	TGCAGTGCTGGGGGCCCCCTGCGGACCTACGAGCAGTACTTC	CSAGGPLRTYEQYF
few	TRBV5-1	TRBD1	TRBJ2-7	TGCGCCAGCAGCTTCCGGACAGGGGCCTACGAGCAGTACTTC	CASSFRTGAYEQYF
many	TRBV9	.	TRBJ1-6	TGTGCCAGCAGCGCTTCCTCGTTTTCACCCCTCCACTTT	CASSASSFSPLHF
few	TRBV9	TRBD2	TRBJ2-1	TGTGCCAGCAGCGCATCTAGCGGGAAAGGGGGTGAGCAGTTCTTC	CASSASSGKGGEQFF
many	TRBV20-1	TRBD1	TRBJ1-5	TGCAGTGCTGTCCGAGGACAGGGGGCTGGTCAGCCCCAGCATTTT	CSAVRGQGAGQPQHF
few	TRBV20-1	TRBD1	TRBJ1-1	TGCAGTGCTAGACCCGGGACAGGGAACACTGAAGCTTTCTTT	CSARPGTGNTEAFF
few	TRBV5-6	.	TRBJ1-1	TGTGCCAGCAGCTTGGTTGGCAGGCCTGAAGCTTTCTTT	CASSLVGRPEAFF
.	TRBV18	.	TRBJ1-6	TGTGCCAGCTCACTAGATGTGGGTTATTCACCCCTCCACTTT	CASSLDVGYSPLHF
few	TRBV28	.	TRBJ2-7	TGTGCCAGCAGTGCGACTTCCGGGCTTCCCTACGAGCAGTACTTC	CASSATSGLPYEQYF
few	TRBV21-1	.	TRBJ2-5	TGTGCCAGCAGCAGCCCCCCCGAGTGCGGGAGGGCCAAGGAGACCCAGTACTTC	CASSSPPECGRAKETQYF
many	TRBV28	.	TRBJ1-3	TGTGCCAGCAGTTTATCCCGGAGCGGAAACACCATATATTTT	CASSLSRSGNTIYF
.	TRBV20-1	.	TRBJ2-7	TGCAGTGCTACAGACAGGATTTACGAGCAGTACTTC	CSATDRIYEQYF
.	TRBV12-3/TRBV12-4	TRBD2	TRBJ2-7	TGTGCCAGCAGCCATTTCGGGACTAGCGGGGAGAAGCAGTACTTC	CASSHFGTSGEKQYF
few	TRBV6-5	.	TRBJ2-1	TGTGCCAGCAGTCCTCGAATTACTGTCAGCTCCTACAATGAGCAGTTCTTC	CASSPRITVSSYNEQFF
many	TRBV20-1	.	TRBJ2-1	TGCAGTGCCTCCCAACGGGGCCCGCATGAGCAGTTCTTC	CSASQRGPHEQFF
many	TRBV6-2/TRBV6-3	TRBD1	TRBJ2-1	TGTGCCAGCAGTTACGCGGGACAGGGCTACAATGAGCAGTTCTTC	CASSYAGQGYNEQFF
many	TRBV4-3	.	TRBJ2-4	TGCGCCAGCAGCCAAGAGATAAGGGGGATAGCCAAAAACATTCAGTACTTC	CASSQEIRGIAKNIQYF